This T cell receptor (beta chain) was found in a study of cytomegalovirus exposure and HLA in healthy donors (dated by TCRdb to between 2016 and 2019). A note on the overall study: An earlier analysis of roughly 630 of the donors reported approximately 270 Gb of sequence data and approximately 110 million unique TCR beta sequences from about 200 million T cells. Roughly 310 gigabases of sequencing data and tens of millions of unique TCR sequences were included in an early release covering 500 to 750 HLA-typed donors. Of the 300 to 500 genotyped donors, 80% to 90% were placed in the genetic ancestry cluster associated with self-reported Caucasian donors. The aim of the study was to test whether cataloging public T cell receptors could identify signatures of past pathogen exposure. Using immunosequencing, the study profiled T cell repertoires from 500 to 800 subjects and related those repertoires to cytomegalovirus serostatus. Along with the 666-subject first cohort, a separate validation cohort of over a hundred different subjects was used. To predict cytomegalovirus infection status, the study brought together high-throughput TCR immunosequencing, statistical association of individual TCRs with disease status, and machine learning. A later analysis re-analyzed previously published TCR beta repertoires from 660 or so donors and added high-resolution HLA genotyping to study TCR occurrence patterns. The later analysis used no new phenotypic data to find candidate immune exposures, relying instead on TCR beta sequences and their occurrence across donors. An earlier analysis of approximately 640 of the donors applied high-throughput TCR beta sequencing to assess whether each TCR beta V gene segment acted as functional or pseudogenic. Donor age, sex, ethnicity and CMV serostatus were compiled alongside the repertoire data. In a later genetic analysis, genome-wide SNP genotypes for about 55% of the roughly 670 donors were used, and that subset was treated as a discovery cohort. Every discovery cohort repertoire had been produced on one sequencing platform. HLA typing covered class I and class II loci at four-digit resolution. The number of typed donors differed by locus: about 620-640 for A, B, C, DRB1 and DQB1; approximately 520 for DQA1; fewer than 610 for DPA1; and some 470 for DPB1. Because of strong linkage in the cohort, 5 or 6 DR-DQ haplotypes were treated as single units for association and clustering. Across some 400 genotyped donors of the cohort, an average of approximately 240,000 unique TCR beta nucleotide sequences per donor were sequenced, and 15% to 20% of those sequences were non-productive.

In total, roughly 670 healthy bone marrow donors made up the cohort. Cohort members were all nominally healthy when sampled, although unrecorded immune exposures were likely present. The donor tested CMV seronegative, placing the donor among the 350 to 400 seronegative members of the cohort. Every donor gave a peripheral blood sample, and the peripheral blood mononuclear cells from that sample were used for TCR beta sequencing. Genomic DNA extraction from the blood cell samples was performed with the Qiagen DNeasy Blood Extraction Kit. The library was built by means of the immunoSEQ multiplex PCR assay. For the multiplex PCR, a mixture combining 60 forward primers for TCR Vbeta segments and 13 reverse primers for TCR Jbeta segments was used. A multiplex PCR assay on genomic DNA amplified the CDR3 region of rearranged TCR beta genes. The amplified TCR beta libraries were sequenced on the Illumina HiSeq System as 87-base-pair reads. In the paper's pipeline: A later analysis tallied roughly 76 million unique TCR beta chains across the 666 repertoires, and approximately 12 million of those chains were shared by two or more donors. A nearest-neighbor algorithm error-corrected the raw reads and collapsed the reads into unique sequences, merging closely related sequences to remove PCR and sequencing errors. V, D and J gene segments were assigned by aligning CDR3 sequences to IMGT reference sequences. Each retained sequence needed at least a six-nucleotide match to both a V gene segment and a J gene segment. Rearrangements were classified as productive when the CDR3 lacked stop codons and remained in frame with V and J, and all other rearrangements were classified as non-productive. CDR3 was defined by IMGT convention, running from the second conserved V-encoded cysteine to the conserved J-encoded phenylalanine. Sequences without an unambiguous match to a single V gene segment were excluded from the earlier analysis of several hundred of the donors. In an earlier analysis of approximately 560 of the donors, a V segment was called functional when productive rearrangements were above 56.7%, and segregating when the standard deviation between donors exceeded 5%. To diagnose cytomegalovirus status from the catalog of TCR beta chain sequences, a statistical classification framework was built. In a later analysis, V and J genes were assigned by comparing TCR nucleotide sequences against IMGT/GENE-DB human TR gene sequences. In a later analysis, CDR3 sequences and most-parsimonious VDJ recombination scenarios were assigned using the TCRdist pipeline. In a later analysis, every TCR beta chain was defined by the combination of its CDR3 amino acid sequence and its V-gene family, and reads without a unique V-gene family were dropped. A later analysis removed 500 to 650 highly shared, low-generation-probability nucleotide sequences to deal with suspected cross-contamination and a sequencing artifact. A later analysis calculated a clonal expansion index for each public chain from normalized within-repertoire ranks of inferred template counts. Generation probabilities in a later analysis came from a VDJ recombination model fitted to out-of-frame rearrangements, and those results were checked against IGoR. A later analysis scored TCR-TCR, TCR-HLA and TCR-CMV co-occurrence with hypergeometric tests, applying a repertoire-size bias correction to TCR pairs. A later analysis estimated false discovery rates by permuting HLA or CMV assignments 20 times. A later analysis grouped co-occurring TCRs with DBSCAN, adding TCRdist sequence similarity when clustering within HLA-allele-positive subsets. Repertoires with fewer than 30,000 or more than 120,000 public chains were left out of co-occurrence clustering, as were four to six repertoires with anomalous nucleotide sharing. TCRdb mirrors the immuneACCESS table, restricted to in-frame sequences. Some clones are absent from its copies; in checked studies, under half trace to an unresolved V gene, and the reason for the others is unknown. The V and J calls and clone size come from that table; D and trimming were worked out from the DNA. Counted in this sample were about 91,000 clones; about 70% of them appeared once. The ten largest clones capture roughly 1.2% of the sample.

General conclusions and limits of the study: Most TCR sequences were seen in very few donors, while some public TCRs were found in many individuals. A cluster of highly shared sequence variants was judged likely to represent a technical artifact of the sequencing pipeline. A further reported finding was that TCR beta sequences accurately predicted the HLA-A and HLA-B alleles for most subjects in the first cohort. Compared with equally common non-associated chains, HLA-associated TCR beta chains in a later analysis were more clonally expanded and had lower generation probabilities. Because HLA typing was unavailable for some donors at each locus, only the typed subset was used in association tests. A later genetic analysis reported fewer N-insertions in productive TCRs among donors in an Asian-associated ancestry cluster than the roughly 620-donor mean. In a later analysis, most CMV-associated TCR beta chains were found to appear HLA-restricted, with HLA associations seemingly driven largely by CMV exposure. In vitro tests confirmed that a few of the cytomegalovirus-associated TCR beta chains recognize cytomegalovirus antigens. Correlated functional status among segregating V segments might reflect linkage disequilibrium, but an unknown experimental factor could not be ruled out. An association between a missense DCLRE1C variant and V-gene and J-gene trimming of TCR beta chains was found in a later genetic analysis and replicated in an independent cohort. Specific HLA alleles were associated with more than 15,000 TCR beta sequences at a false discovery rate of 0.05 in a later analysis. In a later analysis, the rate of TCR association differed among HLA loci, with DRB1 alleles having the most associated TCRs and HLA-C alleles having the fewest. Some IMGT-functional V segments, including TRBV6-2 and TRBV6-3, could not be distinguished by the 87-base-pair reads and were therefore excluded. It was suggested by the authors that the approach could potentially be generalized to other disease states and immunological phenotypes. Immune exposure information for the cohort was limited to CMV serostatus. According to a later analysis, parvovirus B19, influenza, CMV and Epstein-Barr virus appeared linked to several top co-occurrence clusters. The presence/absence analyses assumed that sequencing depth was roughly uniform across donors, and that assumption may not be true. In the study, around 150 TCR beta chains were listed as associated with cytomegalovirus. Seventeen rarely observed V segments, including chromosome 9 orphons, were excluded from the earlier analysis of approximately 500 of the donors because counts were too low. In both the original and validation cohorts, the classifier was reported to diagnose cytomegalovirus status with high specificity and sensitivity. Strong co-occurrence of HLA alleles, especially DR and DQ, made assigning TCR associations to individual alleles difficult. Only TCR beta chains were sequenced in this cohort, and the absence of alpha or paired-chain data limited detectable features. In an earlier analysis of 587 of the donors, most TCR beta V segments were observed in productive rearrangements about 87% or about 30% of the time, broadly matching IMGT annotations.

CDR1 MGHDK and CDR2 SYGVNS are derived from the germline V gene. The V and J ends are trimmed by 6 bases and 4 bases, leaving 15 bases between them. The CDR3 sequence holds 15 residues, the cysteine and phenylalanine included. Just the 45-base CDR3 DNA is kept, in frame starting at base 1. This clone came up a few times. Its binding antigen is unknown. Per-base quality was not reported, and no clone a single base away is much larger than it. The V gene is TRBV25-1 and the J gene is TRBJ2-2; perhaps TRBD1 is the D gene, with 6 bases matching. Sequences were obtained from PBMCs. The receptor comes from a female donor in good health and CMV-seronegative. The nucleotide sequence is TGTGCCAGCAGGTTTCAGGGGCCGGGCACCGGGGAGCTGTTTTTT. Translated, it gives CASRFQGPGTGELFF.